This T cell receptor beta chain was recorded in a study of identical twins. Study-wide points: Reduced insertions were recorded for abundant cord blood beta clonotypes, with no such pattern in memory repertoires. Conclusions relied on cross-sectional statistical analysis, not following the same donors. Invariant MAIT and iNKT cells are populations that could partly confound zero-insertion analyses.

Losses at the gene ends were 4 bases for V and 3 bases for J; bases not matched to a gene: 2. The CDR3 consists of 14 residues. CDR1 is SNHLY and CDR2 is FYNNEI in the germline V gene. Template switching (which added a universal primer site) was used, and cDNA carried unique molecular identifiers. TCRdb analysed the 5' RACE reads with MiXCR anew, one entry per CDR3 protein. Of fewer than 350,000 distinct CDR3 sequences detected, about 8% appear once; the ten largest clones hold less than 2.5%. On this clonotype: The antigen is undetermined.

Another study also made use of these data, one on yellow fever vaccine responses in identical twins.

The gene calls are TRBV2 and TRBJ2-2; 7 bases agree with TRBD1. The specimen sequenced was memory (CD45RO+) T cells sorted from blood. The receptor was isolated from a woman between 18 and 29 years old in good health. This CDR3 reads CASSGTGYTGELFF. The CDR3 nucleotides are TGTGCCAGCAGTGGGACAGGATACACCGGGGAGCTGTTTTTT.